These 5 T cell receptor beta chains originate from one sample sequenced in a study of T cells in Graves' hyperthyroidism and ophthalmopathy. TCR beta CDR3 sequences were amplified from RNA transcripts. Researchers ran a first-round RT-PCR on the TCR CDR3 using the HTBI primer set. TCRdb redid the calling of the multiplex PCR reads with MiXCR, one entry per CDR3 protein. The table includes about 580,000 distinct CDR3 sequences, around 45% detected once. Sequenced sample: peripheral blood or thyroid tissue (not recorded which). These receptors all stem from a woman in her late teens or twenties with Graves' hyperthyroidism.

This clonotype was seen at least ten times. The V and J genes are TRBV14 and TRBJ2-6; either TRBD1 or TRBD2 may fit D (5 bases each). The CDR3 is made up of 14 amino acids. CDR1 is SGHDN and CDR2 is FVKESK in the germline V gene. With 6 bases removed from V and 2 bases from J, the gap between germline ends came to 8 bases. For the CDR3, the DNA is TGTGCCAGCAGTCGAGGGGCTGGGGCCAACGTCCTGACTTTC. Residues: CASSRGAGANVLTF.

The chain has TRBV2 and TRBJ2-7; 8 bases match TRBD1. This CDR3 is 13 amino acids long. CDR1 is SNHLY and CDR2 is FYNNEI in the germline V gene. With 10 bases clipped from V and 2 bases from J, the junction kept 7 bases outside the gene matches. The CDR3 region is CAIDRTGTYEQYF. The CDR3 DNA is TGTGCCATCGACCGGACAGGGACCTACGAGCAGTACTTC. The whole variable domain, filled in from reference TRBV2 and TRBJ2-7, reads EPEVTQTPSHQVTQMGQEVILRCVPISNHLYFYWYRQILGQKVEFLVSFYNNEISEKSEIFDDQFSVERPDGSNFTLKIRSTKLEDSAMYFCAIDRTGTYEQYFGPGTRLTVT.

This chain links TRBV7-9 with TRBJ1-1; D call uncertain. V was clipped by 5 bases and J by 6 bases, with 13 bases between them. This CDR3 spans 13 amino acids. Germline V lookup: CDR1 SEHNR, CDR2 FQNEAQ (reference sequence). The CDR3 region has the DNA TGTGCCAGCAGCCGCCAGTCTGGATCTGAAGCTTTCTTT. This encodes CASSRQSGSEAFF.

This clonotype was seen repeatedly, ten times or more. The V call is TRBV7-9, the J call TRBJ1-2; no firm D call. Trimming cost V 1 base and J 2 bases, with 14 bases left between them. CDR1 SEHNR and CDR2 FQNEAQ come from the germline V gene (reference sequence). The CDR3 runs to 16 residues. The CDR3, as DNA: TGTGCCAGCAGCTTAGATCTGGAGCGGATAAACTATGGCTACACCTTC. Residues: CASSLDLERINYGYTF.

The rearrangement uses TRBV29-1 and TRBJ2-7, with 7 nucleotides matching TRBD1. Germline-derived CDR1 and CDR2 are SQVTM and ANQGSEA. With V trimmed by 1 base and J by 9 bases, 6 bases remained unmatched. The CDR3 contains 12 residues. CDR3 sequence reads: CSVEGGTDMQYF. As DNA, the CDR3 is TGCAGCGTTGAAGGGGGGACAGATATGCAGTACTTC.